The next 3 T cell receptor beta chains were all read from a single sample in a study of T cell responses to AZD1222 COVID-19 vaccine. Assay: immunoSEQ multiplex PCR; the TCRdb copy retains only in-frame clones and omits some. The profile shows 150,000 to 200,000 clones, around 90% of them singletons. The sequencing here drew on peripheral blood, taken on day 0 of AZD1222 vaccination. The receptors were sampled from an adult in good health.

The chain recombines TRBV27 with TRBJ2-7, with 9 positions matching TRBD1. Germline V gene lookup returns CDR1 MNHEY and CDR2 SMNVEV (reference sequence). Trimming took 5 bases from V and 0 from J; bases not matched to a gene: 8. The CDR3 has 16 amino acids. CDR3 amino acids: CASSPGQGYSSYEQYF. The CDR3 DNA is TGTGCCAGCAGTCCCGGACAGGGGTATAGCTCCTACGAGCAGTACTTC.

CDR3 protein: CASSPGTILGGELFF. In nucleotides, the CDR3 is TGTGCCAGCAGCCCTGGGACAATCTTAGGAGGGGAGCTGTTTTTT. The chain recombines TRBV11-3 with TRBJ2-2; D might be TRBD1 (6 bases). Trimming pared 5 bases from V and 8 bases from J, leaving 18 bases between. The CDR3 sequence is 15 residues long. Germline V CDR1 and CDR2: SGHNT, YENEEA.

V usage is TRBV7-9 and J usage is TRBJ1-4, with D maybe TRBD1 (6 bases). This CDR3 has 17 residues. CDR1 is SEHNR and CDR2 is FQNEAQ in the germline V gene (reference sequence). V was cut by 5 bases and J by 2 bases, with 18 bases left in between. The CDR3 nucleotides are TGTGCCAGCAGCGACCCGGAGCTGGGGGCTACTAATGAAAAACTGTTTTTT. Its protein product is CASSDPELGATNEKLFF.